Presented here are 30 T cell receptor beta chains from one specimen sequenced in a study of blood T cells in healthy people across ages. Then a second PCR, running roughly 7 to 12 cycles, was carried out with a sample-barcoded 5' primer and a J-beta primer mix. TCRdb re-derived calls from the 5' RACE reads in MiXCR, one entry per CDR3 protein. The sample includes 730,000 or so distinct CDR3 sequences, around 40% seen only once; the top ten take around 20%. The material sequenced was blood. The receptors originated from a woman aged 55 to 70 in good health.

On this clonotype: With only one base between it and a far larger clone, this is likely a read error. CDR3 in DNA: TGTGCCAGCAGCTTAGGGACTTACGATGAGCAGTTCTTC. It specifies CASSLGTYDEQFF. V is TRBV7-3 and J is TRBJ2-1, with a tentative D call TRBD2 (6 bases). The germline V gene encodes CDR1 SGHTA and CDR2 FQGTGA. Trimming cost V 2 bases and J 8 bases, with 10 bases left between them. The CDR3 consists of 13 residues.

This chain links TRBV30 with TRBJ2-3; TRBD2 is a possible D gene (6 bases). Germline values: CDR1 GTSNPN, CDR2 SVGIG (reference sequence). This CDR3 region has 14 residues. V was shortened by 5 bases and J by 5 bases, with 17 bases between the two germline ends. The CDR3 is CAWGGVGEGDTQYF. The CDR3 nucleotides read TGTGCCTGGGGAGGGGTAGGGGAAGGAGATACGCAGTATTTT.

The chain uses TRBV7-9 and TRBJ1-5, with 7 bases identical to TRBD1. The V and J ends lost 5 bases and 5 bases, in that order; junction bases with no gene match: 6. CDR3 length: 14 amino acids. Per germline, CDR1 SEHNR and CDR2 FQNEAQ (reference sequence). DNA of the CDR3: TGTGCCAGCAGCCCCGGGACAGATTATCAGCCCCAGCATTTT. Translating gives CASSPGTDYQPQHF.

V gene TRBV7-6 combines with J gene TRBJ2-4; weak D call: TRBD2 (6 bases). The J call may be mistaken, given a closer DNA end match to TRBJ2-7. Germline values: CDR1 SGHVS, CDR2 FNYEAQ. This CDR3 region has 13 residues. DNA of the CDR3: TGTGCCAGCAGCTTAGAGAGGGGAGGCGAGCAGTACTTC. Its protein product is CASSLERGGEQYF.

This chain connects TRBV7-3 to TRBJ1-5; TRBD1 is a possible D gene (5 bases). The ends were cut back, 2 bases at V and 8 bases at J, with 10 bases in the middle. The germline CDR1 and CDR2 sequences are SGHTA and FQGTGA. This CDR3 has 13 residues. This chain's CDR3 is CASSLSGDKPQHF. The CDR3 coding sequence is TGTGCCAGCAGCTTATCGGGGGATAAGCCCCAGCATTTT.

The count of this clonotype is one. A much larger clone is a single base away; this may be a read error. The chain recombines TRBV29-1 with TRBJ2-3; possible D gene TRBD2, 6 bases. Germline loops: CDR1 SQVTM, CDR2 ANQGSEA. With 8 bases removed from V and 1 base from J, the gap between germline ends came to 19 bases. The CDR3 is 15 residues long. The DNA of the CDR3 is TGCAGCATATCAGCCGGGACTCACCGCACAGATACGCAGTATTTT. Translating it yields CSISAGTHRTDTQYF.

The gene calls are TRBV28 and TRBJ2-1; 9 nucleotides align to TRBD2. Germline lookup yields CDR1 MDHEN and CDR2 SYDVKM. V gave up 6 bases and J gave up 7 bases; unmatched junction bases: 10. The CDR3 spans 15 residues. DNA of the CDR3: TGTGCCAGCAGGACCGTAGCGGGAGAGGTTAATGAGCAGTTCTTC. This sequence encodes CASRTVAGEVNEQFF.

This clonotype has ten or more counts. The rearrangement uses TRBV7-9 and TRBJ2-4; tentatively, D is TRBD1 (5 bases). Germline CDR1 is SEHNR and CDR2 is FQNEAQ (reference sequence). Trimming removed 4 bases from V and 2 bases from J, with 9 bases in between. The CDR3 runs 14 residues. CDR3 DNA: TGTGCCAGCAGCTCTCAGGGTTCCAAAAACATTCAGTACTTC. Its translation is CASSSQGSKNIQYF.

The V call is TRBV9, the J call TRBJ1-2; possible D gene TRBD1, 5 bases. The CDR3 is 14 amino acids. Trimming left V 0 bases short and J 8 bases short, with 14 bases between. CDR1 is SGDLS and CDR2 is YYNGEE in the germline V gene. The CDR3 DNA is TGTGCCAGCAGCGTAGAAGCACAGGCGGGGGGCTACACCTTC. The encoded protein is CASSVEAQAGGYTF.

This clonotype occurred a few times. The chain recombines TRBV4-1 with TRBJ2-6, with TRBD2 identical over 10 bases. V shed 0 bases and J 1 base; nucleotides not matched to a gene: 3. The CDR3 totals 18 residues. CDR1 and CDR2 (germline): MGHRA, YSYEKL. The CDR3 DNA reads as TGCGCCAGCAGCCAAGATCCTAGCGGGAGATCTGGGGCCAACGTCCTGACTTTC. Amino acids: CASSQDPSGRSGANVLTF.

V is TRBV20-1 and J is TRBJ1-2; tentatively, D is TRBD1 (6 bases). The CDR3 loop spans 15 amino acids. Germline V gene sequence: CDR1 DFQATT, CDR2 SNEGSKA (reference sequence). V was shortened by 5 bases and J by 4 bases, with 20 bases between the two germline ends. The CDR3 DNA sequence: TGCAGTGCTTCGGGACAAGGCAAATCTGGCTATGGCTACACCTTC. Encoded protein: CSASGQGKSGYGYTF.

The chain carries TRBV3-1 and TRBJ2-1; 7 bases match TRBD2. Germline V gene data show CDR1 as LGHDT and CDR2 as YNNKEL (reference sequence). With V trimmed by 0 bases and J by 8 bases, 13 bases remained unmatched. This CDR3 is 17 amino acids long. The CDR3 DNA reads as TGTGCCAGCAGCCAAGAAAGGGCTAGCTTAGCGGGCGATGAGCAGTTCTTC. It yields the protein CASSQERASLAGDEQFF.

J is TRBJ2-5 and V is TRBV9, with D uncertain. V was pared by 3 bases and J by 5 bases, with 8 bases between. CDR3 length: 12 amino acids. In germline, CDR1 is SGDLS, CDR2 YYNGEE. DNA for the CDR3: TGTGCCAGCAGCGGGAATGGGGAGACCCAGTACTTC. Protein: CASSGNGETQYF. Using reference TRBV9 and TRBJ2-5 for the parts outside the CDR3, the full variable domain is DSGVTQTPKHLITATGQRVTLRCSPRSGDLSVYWYQQSLDQGLQFLIQYYNGEERAKGNILERFSAQQFPDLHSELNLSSLELGDSALYFCASSGNGETQYFGPGTRLLVL.

This clonotype was seen just once. The gene calls are TRBV14 and TRBJ1-2, with D perhaps matching TRBD1 (6 bases). V was clipped by 4 bases and J by 10 bases, with 19 bases between them. Germline lookup yields CDR1 SGHDN and CDR2 FVKESK. CDR3 length: 14 residues. The CDR3 DNA reads TGTGCCAGCAGCCTCGGGGGCTTGATCGGTTTCTACACCTTC. Translated: CASSLGGLIGFYTF.

This clonotype was counted between two and nine times. This chain uses TRBV11-3 with TRBJ2-3; D perhaps matches TRBD2 (6 bases). The CDR3 extends over 14 amino acids. Trimming removed 2 bases at V and 4 bases at J, with 10 bases between. Germline-derived CDR1 and CDR2 are SGHNT and YENEEA. The CDR3 region has the DNA TGTGCCAGCAGCTTACTAAGCGGGTCAGATACGCAGTATTTT. This sequence encodes CASSLLSGSDTQYF.

The chain recombines TRBV10-2 with TRBJ2-7; D perhaps matches TRBD1 (8 bases). The germline CDR1 and CDR2 sequences are WSHSY and SAAADI. CDR3 length equals 17 residues. Trimming removed 2 bases from V and 3 bases from J, with 20 bases in between. The CDR3 bases are TGCGCCAGCAGTGAGACAGGGGGGGGCCCCGTGAACTACGAGCAGTACTTC. Protein sequence: CASSETGGGPVNYEQYF.

This clonotype was seen more than once but under ten times. The CDR3 sequence: CASSSNPTRHSTDTQYF. CDR3 DNA: TGTGCCAGCAGTTCTAACCCAACTAGACATAGCACAGATACGCAGTATTTT. The rearrangement joins TRBV12-3 or TRBV12-4 to TRBJ2-3; perhaps TRBD2 as D (5 bases). Trimming shortened V by 4 bases and J by 0 bases, and 17 bases separated the two germline ends. The CDR3 loop spans 17 amino acids.

The chain couples TRBV29-1 to TRBJ1-1; D is unclear. The CDR3 spans 13 residues. Trimming shortened V by 4 bases and J by 2 bases, and 11 bases separated the two germline ends. Germline V CDR1 and CDR2: SQVTM, ANQGSEA. The CDR3 reads CSVGLAANTEAFF. In nucleotides, the CDR3 is TGCAGCGTTGGGTTGGCAGCCAACACTGAAGCTTTCTTT.

The chain uses TRBV10-3 and TRBJ2-2; no clear D gene. Germline V gene data show CDR1 as ENHRY and CDR2 as SYGVKD. Trimming left V 3 bases short and J 3 bases short, with 11 bases between. The CDR3 spans 15 residues. The chain's CDR3 is CAISDLDRDTGELFF. CDR3 coding DNA: TGTGCCATCAGTGATCTGGACCGGGACACCGGGGAGCTGTTTTTT.

The V call is TRBV11-1, the J call TRBJ2-6; TRBD1 is a possible D gene (6 bases). The germline gives CDR1 SGHAT, CDR2 FQDESV (reference sequence). This CDR3 spans 16 amino acids. Trimming took 5 bases from V and 1 from J, leaving 12 bases between them. CDR3 residues: CASSLHTGSGANVLTF. The CDR3 nucleotides read TGTGCCAGCAGCCTACATACAGGGTCTGGGGCCAACGTCCTGACTTTC.

A remark on this clonotype: A junction boundary mismatches the germline segment, possibly from a read error. The J gene is TRBJ2-1, the V gene TRBV3-1, with TRBD2 identical over 8 bases. Germline CDR1 reads LGHDT; CDR2 reads YNNKEL (reference sequence). This CDR3 region has 17 residues. CDR3 amino acids: CASSQGLSGAFPNERFF. In DNA form, the CDR3 reads TGTGCCAGCAGCCAAGGTCTTAGCGGGGCTTTCCCCAATGAGCGGTTCTTC.

This rearrangement joins TRBV2 to TRBJ2-7; D perhaps matches TRBD2 (6 bases). Per the germline V gene, CDR1 is SNHLY and CDR2 is FYNNEI. The CDR3 is 14 residues long. Deletions cut 4 bases from V and 2 bases from J, with 12 bases between. The DNA for the CDR3 is TGTGCCAGCAGTGTCGAGCGGGCTACCTACGAGCAGTACTTC. Residues: CASSVERATYEQYF.

V gene TRBV9 combines with J gene TRBJ1-4; a possible D gene is TRBD1 (6 bases). V lost 0 bases to trimming and J lost 2 bases, with 14 bases between them. The V gene's germline CDR1 is SGDLS and CDR2 YYNGEE. CDR3 length equals 17 residues. For the CDR3, the DNA is TGTGCCAGCAGCGTAGGTCCCGGGGGCGCGACTAATGAAAAACTGTTTTTT. Its protein is CASSVGPGGATNEKLFF.

This clonotype occurred many times. CDR3 coding DNA: TGCAGCGTCCCCAGGGGTTTTAAGGACGAGCAGTACTTC. Protein: CSVPRGFKDEQYF. The chain couples TRBV29-1 to TRBJ2-7; D may be TRBD1 (6 bases). CDR1 and CDR2 from the germline V gene are SQVTM and ANQGSEA. V gave up 6 bases and J gave up 5 bases, with 17 bases separating them. This CDR3 has 13 amino acids.

This clonotype showed up many times. The J gene is TRBJ2-1, the V gene TRBV5-1, with D possibly being TRBD1 (6 bases). The CDR3 runs 16 residues. Trimming removed 0 bases at V and 2 bases at J, with 12 bases between. Germline CDR1 reads SGHRS; CDR2 reads YFSETQ. The DNA of the CDR3 is TGCGCCAGCAGCTTGGACGGCAGGGACACCTACAATGAGCAGTTCTTC. Translation: CASSLDGRDTYNEQFF.

This clonotype was detected only a few times. This chain uses TRBV29-1 with TRBJ1-2, with 7 positions matching TRBD1. The CDR3 is made up of 13 amino acids. After removal of 6 bases from V and 3 bases from J, the junction contained 7 bases not matched to a gene. Germline CDR1 reads SQVTM; CDR2 reads ANQGSEA. CDR3 coding DNA: TGCAGCGTGGCCGCAGGGGGAGACTATGGCTACACCTTC. Its translation: CSVAAGGDYGYTF. Full variable domain (outside the CDR3, taken from reference TRBV29-1 and TRBJ1-2): SAVISQKPSRDICQRGTSLTIQCQVDSQVTMMFWYRQQPGQSLTLIATANQGSEATYESGFVIDKFPISRPNLTFSTLTVSNMSPEDSSIYLCSVAAGGDYGYTFGSGTRLTVV.

A few counts support this clonotype. This chain joins TRBV27 and TRBJ2-1, with D possibly being TRBD2 (5 bases). Germline V gene sequence: CDR1 MNHEY, CDR2 SMNVEV (reference sequence). Trimming stripped 1 base from V and 2 bases from J, with 12 bases between. The CDR3 runs 16 residues. The CDR3 reads CASSLLSGRTYNEQFF. The CDR3 nucleotides are TGTGCCAGCAGTTTATTATCGGGAAGAACCTACAATGAGCAGTTCTTC.

The chain joins TRBV2 to TRBJ1-2; 7 bases agree with TRBD1. The germline CDR1 and CDR2 sequences are SNHLY and FYNNEI. V trimming: 4 bases; J trimming: 6 bases; junction bases outside the gene matches: 5. The CDR3 runs to 13 residues. As DNA, the CDR3 is TGTGCCAGCAGTGGGGGACAGAGAAATGGCTACACCTTC. This encodes CASSGGQRNGYTF.

CDR3 loop: CASSVGQEAFF. CDR3 DNA sequence: TGTGCCAGCAGCGTAGGACAGGAGGCTTTCTTT. The rearrangement links TRBV9 to TRBJ1-1, with TRBD1 as a possible D gene (6 bases). Trimming stripped 0 bases from V and 11 bases from J, with 8 bases between. Per the germline V gene, CDR1 is SGDLS and CDR2 is YYNGEE. The CDR3 runs 11 residues.

For this clonotype: The junction does not match germline at one end; this may be a read error. The chain is built from TRBV9 and TRBJ2-7; 7 bases map to TRBD1. The germline CDR1 and CDR2 sequences are SGDLS and YYNGEE. The CDR3 loop spans 15 amino acids. CDR3 in amino acids: CACSPPGTVSCEQYF. CDR3 nucleotides: TGTGCCTGCAGCCCCCCTGGGACAGTGTCCTGCGAGCAGTACTTC.